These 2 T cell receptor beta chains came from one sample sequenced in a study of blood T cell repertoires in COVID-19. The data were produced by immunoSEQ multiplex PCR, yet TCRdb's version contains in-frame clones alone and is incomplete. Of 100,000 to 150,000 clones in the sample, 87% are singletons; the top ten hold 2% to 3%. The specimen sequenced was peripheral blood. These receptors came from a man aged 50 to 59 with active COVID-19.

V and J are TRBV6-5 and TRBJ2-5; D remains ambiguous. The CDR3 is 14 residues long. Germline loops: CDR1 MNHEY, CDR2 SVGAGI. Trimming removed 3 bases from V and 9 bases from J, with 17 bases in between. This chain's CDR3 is CASSYSPWSSAQYF. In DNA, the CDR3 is TGTGCCAGCAGTTATTCCCCATGGTCGTCGGCCCAGTACTTC.

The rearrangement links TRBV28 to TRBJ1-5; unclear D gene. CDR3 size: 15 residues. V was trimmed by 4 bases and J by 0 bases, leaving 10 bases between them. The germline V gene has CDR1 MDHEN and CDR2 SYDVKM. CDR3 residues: CASSSLTGSNQPQHF. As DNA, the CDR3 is TGTGCCAGCAGTTCCCTTACGGGTAGCAATCAGCCCCAGCATTTT.